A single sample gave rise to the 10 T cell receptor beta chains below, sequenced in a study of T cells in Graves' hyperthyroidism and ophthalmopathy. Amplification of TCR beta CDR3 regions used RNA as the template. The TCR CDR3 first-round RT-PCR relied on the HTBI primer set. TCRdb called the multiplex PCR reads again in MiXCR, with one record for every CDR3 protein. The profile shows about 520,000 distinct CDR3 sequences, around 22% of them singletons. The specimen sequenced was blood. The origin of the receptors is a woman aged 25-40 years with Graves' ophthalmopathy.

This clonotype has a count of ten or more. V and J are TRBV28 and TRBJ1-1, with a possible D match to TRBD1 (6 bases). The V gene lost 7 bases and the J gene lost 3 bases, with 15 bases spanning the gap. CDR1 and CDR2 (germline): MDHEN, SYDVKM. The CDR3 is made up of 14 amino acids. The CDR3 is CASIRGPLDTEAFF. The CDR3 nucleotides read TGTGCCAGCATCAGGGGCCCGCTGGACACTGAAGCTTTCTTT.

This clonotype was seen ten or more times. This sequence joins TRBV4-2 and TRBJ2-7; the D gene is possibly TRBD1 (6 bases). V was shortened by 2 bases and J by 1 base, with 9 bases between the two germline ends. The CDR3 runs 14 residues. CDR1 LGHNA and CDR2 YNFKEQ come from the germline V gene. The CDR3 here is CASSQLGASYEQYF. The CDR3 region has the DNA TGTGCCAGCAGCCAACTGGGGGCATCCTACGAGCAGTACTTC.

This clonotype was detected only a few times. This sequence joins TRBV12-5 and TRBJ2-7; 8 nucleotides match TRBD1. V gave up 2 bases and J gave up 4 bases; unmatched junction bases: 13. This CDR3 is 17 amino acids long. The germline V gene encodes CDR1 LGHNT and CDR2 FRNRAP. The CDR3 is CASGLLPGQANLYEQYF. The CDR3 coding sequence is TGTGCTAGTGGTTTGCTACCGGGACAGGCGAACTTGTACGAGCAGTACTTC.

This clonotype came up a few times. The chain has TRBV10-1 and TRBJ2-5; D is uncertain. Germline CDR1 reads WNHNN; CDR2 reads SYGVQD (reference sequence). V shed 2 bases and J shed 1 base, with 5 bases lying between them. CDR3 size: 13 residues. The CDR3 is CASSEPPQETQYF. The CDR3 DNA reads TGCGCCAGCAGTGAGCCACCCCAAGAGACCCAGTACTTC.

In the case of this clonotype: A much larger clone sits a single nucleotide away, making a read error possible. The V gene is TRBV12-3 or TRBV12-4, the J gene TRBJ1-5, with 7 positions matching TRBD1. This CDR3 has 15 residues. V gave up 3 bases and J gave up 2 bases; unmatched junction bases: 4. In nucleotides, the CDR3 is TGTGCCAGCAGTTTCGGGACAGAAGGCAATCAGCCCCAGCATTTT. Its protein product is CASSFGTEGNQPQHF.

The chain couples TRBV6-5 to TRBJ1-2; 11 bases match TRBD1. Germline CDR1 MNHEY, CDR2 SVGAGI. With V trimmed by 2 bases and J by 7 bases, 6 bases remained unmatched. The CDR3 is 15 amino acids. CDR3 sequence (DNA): TGTGCCAGCAGTTACGAGGGACAGGGGGAGAGTGGCTACACCTTC. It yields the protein CASSYEGQGESGYTF.

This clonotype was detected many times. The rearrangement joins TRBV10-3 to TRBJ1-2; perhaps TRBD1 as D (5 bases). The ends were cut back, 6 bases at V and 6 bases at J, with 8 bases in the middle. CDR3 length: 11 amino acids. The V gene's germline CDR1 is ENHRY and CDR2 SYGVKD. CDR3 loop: CAISPGHGYTF. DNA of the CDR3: TGTGCCATCAGCCCGGGACATGGCTACACCTTC.

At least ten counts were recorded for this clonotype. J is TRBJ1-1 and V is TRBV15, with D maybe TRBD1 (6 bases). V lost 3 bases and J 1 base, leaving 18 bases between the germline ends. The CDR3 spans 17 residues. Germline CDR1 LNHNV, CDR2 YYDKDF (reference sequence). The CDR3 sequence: CATSSERAGEANTEAFF. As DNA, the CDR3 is TGTGCCACCAGCAGCGAGCGAGCAGGGGAGGCGAACACTGAAGCTTTCTTT.

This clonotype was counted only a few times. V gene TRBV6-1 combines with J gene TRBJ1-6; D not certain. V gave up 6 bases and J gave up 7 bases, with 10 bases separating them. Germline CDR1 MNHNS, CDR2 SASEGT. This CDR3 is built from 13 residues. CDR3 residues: CASRRGLNSPLHF. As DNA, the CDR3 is TGTGCCAGCAGAAGAGGGCTCAATTCACCCCTCCACTTT.

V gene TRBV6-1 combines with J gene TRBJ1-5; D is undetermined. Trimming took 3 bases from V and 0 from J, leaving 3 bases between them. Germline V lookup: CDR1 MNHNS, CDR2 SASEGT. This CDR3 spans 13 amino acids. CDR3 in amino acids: CASSDNSNQPQHF. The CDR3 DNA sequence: TGTGCCAGCAGTGACAATAGCAATCAGCCCCAGCATTTT.